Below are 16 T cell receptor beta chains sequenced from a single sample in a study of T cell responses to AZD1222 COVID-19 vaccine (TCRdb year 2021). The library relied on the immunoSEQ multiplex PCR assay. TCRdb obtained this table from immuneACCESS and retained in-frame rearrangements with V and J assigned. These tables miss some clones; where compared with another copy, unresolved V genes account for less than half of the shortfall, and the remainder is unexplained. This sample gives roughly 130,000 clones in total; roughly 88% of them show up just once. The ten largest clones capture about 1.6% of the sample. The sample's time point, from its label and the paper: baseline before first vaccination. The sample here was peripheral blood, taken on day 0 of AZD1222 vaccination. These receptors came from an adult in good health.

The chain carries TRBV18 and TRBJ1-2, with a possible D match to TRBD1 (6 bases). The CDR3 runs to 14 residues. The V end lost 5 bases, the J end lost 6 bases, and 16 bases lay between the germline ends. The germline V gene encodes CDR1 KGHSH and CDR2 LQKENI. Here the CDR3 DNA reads TGTGCCAGCTCATCCAAGGGGGGGCGAGATGGCTACACCTTC. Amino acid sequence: CASSSKGGRDGYTF.

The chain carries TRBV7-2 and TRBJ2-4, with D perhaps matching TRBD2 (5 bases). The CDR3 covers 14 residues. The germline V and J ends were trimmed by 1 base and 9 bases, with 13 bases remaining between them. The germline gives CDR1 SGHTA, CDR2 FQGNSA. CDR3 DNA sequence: TGTGCCAGCAGCTTAGGGGCGGGTGATAGCATTCAGTACTTC. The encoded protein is CASSLGAGDSIQYF.

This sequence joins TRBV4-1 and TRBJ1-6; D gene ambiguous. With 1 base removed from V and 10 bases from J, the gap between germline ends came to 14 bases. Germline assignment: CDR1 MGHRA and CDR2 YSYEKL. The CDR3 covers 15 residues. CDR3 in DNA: TGCGCCAGCAGCCAAGTCGAGGGAGGGTGGTCACCCCTCCACTTT. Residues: CASSQVEGGWSPLHF.

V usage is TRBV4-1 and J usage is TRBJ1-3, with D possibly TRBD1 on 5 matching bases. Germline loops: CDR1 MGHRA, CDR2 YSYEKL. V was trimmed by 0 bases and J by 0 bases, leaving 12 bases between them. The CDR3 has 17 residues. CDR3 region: CASSQEGGEYSGNTIYF. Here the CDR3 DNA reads TGCGCCAGCAGCCAAGAGGGGGGGGAATACTCTGGAAACACCATATATTTT.

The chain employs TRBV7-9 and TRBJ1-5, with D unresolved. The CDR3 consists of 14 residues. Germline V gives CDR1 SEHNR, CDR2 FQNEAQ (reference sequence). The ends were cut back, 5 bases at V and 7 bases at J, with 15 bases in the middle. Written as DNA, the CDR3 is TGTGCCAGCAGCGCCGCCTCGGGTATGCAGCCCCAGCATTTT. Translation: CASSAASGMQPQHF.

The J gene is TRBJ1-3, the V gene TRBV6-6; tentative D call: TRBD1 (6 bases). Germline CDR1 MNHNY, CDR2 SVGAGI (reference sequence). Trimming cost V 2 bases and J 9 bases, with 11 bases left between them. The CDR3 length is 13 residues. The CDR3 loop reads CASSYVQGATIYF. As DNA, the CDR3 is TGTGCCAGCAGTTACGTACAGGGAGCCACCATATATTTT.

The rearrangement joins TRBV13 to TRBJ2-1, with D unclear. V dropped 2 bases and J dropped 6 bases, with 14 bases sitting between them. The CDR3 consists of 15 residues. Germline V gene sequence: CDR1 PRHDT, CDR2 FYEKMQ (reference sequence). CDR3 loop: CASSLRAASGNEQFF. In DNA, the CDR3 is TGTGCCAGCAGCTTAAGGGCCGCTAGTGGCAATGAGCAGTTCTTC.

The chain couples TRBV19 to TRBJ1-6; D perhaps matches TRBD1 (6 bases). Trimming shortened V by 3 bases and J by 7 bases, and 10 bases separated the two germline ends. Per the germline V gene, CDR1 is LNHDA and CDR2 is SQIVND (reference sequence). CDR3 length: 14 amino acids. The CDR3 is CASSIGQGNSPLHF. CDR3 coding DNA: TGTGCCAGTAGTATCGGCCAGGGGAATTCACCCCTCCACTTT.

The chain's CDR3 is CATSRDGGAYGYTF. The DNA of the CDR3 is TGTGCCACCAGCAGAGATGGGGGGGCCTATGGCTACACCTTC. The chain joins TRBV15 to TRBJ1-2, with TRBD1 as a possible D gene (6 bases). Germline CDR1 and CDR2: LNHNV and YYDKDF (reference sequence). Trimming left V 0 bases short and J 4 bases short, with 9 bases between. The CDR3 spans 14 residues.

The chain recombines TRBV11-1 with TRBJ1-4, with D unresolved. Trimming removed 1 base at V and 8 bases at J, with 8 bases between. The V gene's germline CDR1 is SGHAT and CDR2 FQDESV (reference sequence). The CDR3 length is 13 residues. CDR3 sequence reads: CASSLVSREKLFF. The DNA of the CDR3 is TGTGCCAGCAGCTTAGTAAGCCGGGAAAAACTGTTTTTT.

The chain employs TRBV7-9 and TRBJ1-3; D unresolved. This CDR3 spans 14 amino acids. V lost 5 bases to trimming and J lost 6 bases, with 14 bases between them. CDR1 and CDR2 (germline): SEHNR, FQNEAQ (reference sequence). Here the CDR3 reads CASSLWSVTNTIYF. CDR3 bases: TGTGCCAGCAGCCTCTGGTCAGTCACAAACACCATATATTTT.

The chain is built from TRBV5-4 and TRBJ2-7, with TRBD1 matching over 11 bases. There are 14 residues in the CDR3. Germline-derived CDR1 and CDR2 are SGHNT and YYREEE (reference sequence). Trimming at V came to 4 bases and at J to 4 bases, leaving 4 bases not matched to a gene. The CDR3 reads CASSQGQGDYEQYF. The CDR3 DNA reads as TGTGCCAGCAGCCAGGGACAGGGGGATTACGAGCAGTACTTC.

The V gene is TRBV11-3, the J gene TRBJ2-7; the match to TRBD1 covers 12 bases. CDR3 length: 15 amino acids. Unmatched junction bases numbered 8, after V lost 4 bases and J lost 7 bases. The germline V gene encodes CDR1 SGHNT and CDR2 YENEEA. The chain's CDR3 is CASSWGQGAYGEQYF. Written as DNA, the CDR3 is TGTGCCAGCAGCTGGGGACAGGGGGCATATGGGGAGCAGTACTTC.

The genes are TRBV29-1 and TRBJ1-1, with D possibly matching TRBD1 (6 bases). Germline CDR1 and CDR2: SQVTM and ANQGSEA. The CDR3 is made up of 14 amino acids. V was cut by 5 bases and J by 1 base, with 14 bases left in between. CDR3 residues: CSVYPGHSNTEAFF. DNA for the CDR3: TGCAGCGTTTATCCGGGACACTCGAACACTGAAGCTTTCTTT.

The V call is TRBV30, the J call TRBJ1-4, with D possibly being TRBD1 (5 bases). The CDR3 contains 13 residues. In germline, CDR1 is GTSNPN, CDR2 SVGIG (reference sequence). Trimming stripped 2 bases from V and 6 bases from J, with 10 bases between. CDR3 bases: TGTGCCTGGAGTAACGGGGGATATGAAAAACTGTTTTTT. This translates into CAWSNGGYEKLFF.

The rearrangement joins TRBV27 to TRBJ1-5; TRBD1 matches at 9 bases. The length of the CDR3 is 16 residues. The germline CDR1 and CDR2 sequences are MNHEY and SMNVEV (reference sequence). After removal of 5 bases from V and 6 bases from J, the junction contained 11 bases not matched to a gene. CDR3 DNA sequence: TGTGCCAGCAGTCCCCGGACAGGGGAAGGGGTTCAGCCCCAGCATTTT. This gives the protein CASSPRTGEGVQPQHF.